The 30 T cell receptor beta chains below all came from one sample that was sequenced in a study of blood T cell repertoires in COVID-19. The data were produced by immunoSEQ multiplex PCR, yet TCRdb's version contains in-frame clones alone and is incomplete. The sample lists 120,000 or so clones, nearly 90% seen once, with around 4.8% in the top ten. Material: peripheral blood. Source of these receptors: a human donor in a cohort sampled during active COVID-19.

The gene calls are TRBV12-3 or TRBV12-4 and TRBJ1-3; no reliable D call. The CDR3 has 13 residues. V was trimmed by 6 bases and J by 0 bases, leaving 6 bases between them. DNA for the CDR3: TGTGCCAGCAGATCCCTCTCTGGAAACACCATATATTTT. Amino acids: CASRSLSGNTIYF.

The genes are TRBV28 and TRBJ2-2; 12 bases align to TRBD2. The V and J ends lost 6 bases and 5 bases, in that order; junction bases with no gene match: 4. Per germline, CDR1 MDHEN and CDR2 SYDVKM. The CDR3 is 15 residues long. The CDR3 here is CASSRGTSGTGELFF. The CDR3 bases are TGTGCCAGCAGCCGCGGGACTAGCGGGACCGGGGAGCTGTTTTTT.

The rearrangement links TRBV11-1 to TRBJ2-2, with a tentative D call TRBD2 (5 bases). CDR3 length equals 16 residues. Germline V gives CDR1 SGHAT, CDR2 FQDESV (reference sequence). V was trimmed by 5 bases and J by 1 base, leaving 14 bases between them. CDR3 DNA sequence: TGTGCCAGCAGCCCCCGGCGGGTTCAGAACACCGGGGAGCTGTTTTTT. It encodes CASSPRRVQNTGELFF.

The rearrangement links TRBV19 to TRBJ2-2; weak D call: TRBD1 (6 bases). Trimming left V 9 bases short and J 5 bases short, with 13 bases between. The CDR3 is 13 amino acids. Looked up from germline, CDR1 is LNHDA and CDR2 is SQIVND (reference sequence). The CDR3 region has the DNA TGTGCCAGCTCGTCAGGGGTTACCGGGGAGCTGTTTTTT. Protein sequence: CASSSGVTGELFF.

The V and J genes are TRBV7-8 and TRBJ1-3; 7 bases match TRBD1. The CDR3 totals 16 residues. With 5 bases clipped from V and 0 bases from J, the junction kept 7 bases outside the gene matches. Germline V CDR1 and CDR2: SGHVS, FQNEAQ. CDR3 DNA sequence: TGTGCCAGCAGCCAGACAGGGATCGGCTCTGGAAACACCATATATTTT. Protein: CASSQTGIGSGNTIYF.

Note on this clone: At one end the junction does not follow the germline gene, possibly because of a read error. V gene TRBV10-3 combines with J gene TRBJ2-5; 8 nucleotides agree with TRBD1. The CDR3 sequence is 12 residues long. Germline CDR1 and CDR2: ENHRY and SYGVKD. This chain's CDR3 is CAISEPGQDTNF. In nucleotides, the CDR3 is TGTGCCATCAGTGAGCCGGGACAGGACACCAACTTC.

Written as DNA, the CDR3 is TGTGCCAGCAGTACAGGGGGCTGGCACACTGAAGCTTTCTTT. Amino acids: CASSTGGWHTEAFF. V and J are TRBV27 and TRBJ1-1; 9 positions match TRBD1. The CDR3 length is 14 residues. V lost 5 bases to trimming and J lost 3 bases; unmatched junction nucleotides: 4. Germline V gene lookup returns CDR1 MNHEY and CDR2 SMNVEV (reference sequence).

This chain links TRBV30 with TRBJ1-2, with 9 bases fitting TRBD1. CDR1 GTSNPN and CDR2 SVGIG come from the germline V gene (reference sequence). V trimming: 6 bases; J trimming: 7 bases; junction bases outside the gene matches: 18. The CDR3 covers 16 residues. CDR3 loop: CACRGTGLYAGGGYTF. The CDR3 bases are TGTGCCTGCAGGGGGACAGGGCTCTATGCAGGTGGTGGCTACACCTTC.

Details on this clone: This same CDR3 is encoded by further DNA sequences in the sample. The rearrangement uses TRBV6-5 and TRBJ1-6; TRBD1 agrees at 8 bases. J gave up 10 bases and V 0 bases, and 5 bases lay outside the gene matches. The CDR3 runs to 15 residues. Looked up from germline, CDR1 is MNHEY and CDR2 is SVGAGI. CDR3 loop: CASSYSNRGDSPLHF. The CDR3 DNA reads TGTGCCAGCAGTTACTCGAACAGGGGGGACTCACCCCTCCACTTT.

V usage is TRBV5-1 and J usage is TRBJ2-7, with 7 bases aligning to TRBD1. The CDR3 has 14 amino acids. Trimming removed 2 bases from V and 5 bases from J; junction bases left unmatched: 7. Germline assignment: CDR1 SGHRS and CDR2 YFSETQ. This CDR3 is CASSLQGNLDEQYF. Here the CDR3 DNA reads TGCGCCAGCAGCTTACAGGGGAACTTAGACGAGCAGTACTTC.

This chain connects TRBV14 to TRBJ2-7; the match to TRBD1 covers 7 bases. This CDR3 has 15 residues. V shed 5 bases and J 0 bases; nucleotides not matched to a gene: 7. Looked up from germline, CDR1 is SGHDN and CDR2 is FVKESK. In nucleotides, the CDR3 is TGTGCCAGCAGCGGACGGGACAGCTTCTCCTACGAGCAGTACTTC. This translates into CASSGRDSFSYEQYF.

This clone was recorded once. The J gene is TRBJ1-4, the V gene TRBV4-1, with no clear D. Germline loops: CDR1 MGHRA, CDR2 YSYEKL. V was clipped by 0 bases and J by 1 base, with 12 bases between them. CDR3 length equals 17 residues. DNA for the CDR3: TGCGCCAGCAGCCAAGATGCGGTCTTGAAAACTAATGAAAAACTGTTTTTT. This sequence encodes CASSQDAVLKTNEKLFF.

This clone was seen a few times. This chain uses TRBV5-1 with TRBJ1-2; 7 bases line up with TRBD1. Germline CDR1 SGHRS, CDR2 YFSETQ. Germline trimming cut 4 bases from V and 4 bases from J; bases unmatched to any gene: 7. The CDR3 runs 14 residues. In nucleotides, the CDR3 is TGCGCCAGCAGCGGGCAGGGGGAAGGCTATGGCTACACCTTC. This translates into CASSGQGEGYGYTF. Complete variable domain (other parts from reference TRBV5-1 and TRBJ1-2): KAGVTQTPRYLIKTRGQQVTLSCSPISGHRSVSWYQQTPGQGLQFLFEYFSETQRNKGNFPGRFSGRQFSNSRSEMNVSTLELGDSALYLCASSGQGEGYGYTFGSGTRLTVV.

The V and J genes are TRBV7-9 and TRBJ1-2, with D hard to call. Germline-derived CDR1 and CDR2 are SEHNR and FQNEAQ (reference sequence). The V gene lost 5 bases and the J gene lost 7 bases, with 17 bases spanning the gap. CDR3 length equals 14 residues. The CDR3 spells CASSPPWRAGGYTF. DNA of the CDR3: TGTGCCAGCAGCCCCCCCTGGAGAGCGGGTGGCTACACCTTC.

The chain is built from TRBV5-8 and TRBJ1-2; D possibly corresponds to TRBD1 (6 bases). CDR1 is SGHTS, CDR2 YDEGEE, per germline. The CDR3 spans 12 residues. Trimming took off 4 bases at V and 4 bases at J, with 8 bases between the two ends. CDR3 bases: TGTGCCAGCAGCCGAGGGGGCTATGGCTACACCTTC. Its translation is CASSRGGYGYTF.

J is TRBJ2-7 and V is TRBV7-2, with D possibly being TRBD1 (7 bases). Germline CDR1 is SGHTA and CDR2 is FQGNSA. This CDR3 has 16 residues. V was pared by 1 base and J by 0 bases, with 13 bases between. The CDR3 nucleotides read TGTGCCAGCAGCTTAGTGGGGGGACAGAACTCCTACGAGCAGTACTTC. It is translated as CASSLVGGQNSYEQYF.

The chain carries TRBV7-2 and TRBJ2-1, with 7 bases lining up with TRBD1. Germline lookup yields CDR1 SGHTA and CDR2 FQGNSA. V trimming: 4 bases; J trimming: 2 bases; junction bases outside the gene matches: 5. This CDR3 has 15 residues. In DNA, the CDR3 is TGTGCCAGCAGCTCTCACAGGGGACCCTACAATGAGCAGTTCTTC. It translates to CASSSHRGPYNEQFF.

This CDR3 is CASSSPGGTTPYEQYF. CDR3 sequence (DNA): TGTGCCAGCAGTTCCCCGGGGGGGACTACACCCTACGAGCAGTACTTC. V and J are TRBV28 and TRBJ2-7; 8 nucleotides line up with TRBD2. The CDR3 has 16 residues. From germline, CDR1 is MDHEN and CDR2 SYDVKM. The junction had 10 bases not matched to a gene; V was cut back by 4 bases and J by 2 bases.

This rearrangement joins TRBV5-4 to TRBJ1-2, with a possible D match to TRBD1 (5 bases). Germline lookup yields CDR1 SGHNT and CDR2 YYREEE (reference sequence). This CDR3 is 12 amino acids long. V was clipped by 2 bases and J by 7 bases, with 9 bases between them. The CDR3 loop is CASSFVRAGYTF. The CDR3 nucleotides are TGTGCCAGCAGCTTTGTCAGGGCTGGCTACACCTTC.

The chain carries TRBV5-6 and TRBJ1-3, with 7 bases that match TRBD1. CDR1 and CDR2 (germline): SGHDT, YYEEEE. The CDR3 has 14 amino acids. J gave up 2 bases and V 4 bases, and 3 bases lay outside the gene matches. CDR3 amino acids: CASSLGQAGNTIYF. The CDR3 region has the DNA TGTGCCAGCAGCCTAGGACAGGCTGGAAACACCATATATTTT.

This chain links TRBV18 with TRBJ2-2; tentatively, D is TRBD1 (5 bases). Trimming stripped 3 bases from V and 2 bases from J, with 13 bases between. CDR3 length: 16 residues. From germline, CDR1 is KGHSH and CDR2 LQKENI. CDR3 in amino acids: CASSPRGRANTGELFF. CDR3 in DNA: TGTGCCAGCTCACCCCGCGGCAGGGCCAACACCGGGGAGCTGTTTTTT.

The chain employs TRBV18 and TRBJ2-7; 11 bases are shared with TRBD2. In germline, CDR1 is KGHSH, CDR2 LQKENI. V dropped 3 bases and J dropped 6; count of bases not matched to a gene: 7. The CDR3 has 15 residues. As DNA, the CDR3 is TGTGCCAGCTCACCGAGTGGGACTAGCGGTAGCGAGCAGTACTTC. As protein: CASSPSGTSGSEQYF.

In nucleotides, the CDR3 is TGCGCCAGCAGCCATTTCGGACAGGGGGGCAAAGTTGCAATATCTGAAGCTTTCTTT. Translated: CASSHFGQGGKVAISEAFF. V and J are TRBV5-1 and TRBJ1-1; TRBD1 agrees at 10 bases. The junction had 21 bases not matched to a gene; V was cut back by 4 bases and J by 6 bases. This CDR3 region has 19 residues. Germline assignment: CDR1 SGHRS and CDR2 YFSETQ. Based on the CDR3 plus reference TRBV5-1 and TRBJ1-1, the full variable domain is KAGVTQTPRYLIKTRGQQVTLSCSPISGHRSVSWYQQTPGQGLQFLFEYFSETQRNKGNFPGRFSGRQFSNSRSEMNVSTLELGDSALYLCASSHFGQGGKVAISEAFFGQGTRLTVV.

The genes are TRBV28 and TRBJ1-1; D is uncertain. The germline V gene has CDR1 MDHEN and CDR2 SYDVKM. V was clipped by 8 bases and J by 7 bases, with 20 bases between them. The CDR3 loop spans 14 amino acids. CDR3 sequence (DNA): TGTGCCAGCCAAACGAGGACGTGGAGGCGTGAAGCTTTCTTT. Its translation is CASQTRTWRREAFF.

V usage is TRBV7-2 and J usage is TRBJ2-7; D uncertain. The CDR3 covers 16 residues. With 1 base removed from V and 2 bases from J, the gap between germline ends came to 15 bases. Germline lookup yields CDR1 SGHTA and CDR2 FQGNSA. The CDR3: CASSLGAAGITYEQYF. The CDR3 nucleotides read TGTGCCAGCAGCTTAGGGGCAGCAGGTATCACCTACGAGCAGTACTTC. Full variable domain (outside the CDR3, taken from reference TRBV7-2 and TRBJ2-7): GAGVSQSPSNKVTEKGKDVELRCDPISGHTALYWYRQSLGQGLEFLIYFQGNSAPDKSGLPSDRFSAERTGGSVSTLTIQRTQQEDSAVYLCASSLGAAGITYEQYFGPGTRLTVT.

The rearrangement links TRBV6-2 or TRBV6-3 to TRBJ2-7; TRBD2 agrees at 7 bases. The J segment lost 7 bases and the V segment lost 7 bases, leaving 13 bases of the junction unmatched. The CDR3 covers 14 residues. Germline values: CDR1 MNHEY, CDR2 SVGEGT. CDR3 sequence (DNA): TGTGCCAGCACCCCCCGCAGCGGGATAGGGGAGCAGTACTTC. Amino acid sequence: CASTPRSGIGEQYF.

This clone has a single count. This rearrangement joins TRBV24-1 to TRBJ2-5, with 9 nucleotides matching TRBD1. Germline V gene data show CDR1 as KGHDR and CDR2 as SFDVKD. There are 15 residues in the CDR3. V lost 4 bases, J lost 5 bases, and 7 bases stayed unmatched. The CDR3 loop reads CATSDRGQGRETQYF. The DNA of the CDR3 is TGTGCCACCAGTGACAGAGGACAGGGGCGGGAGACCCAGTACTTC.

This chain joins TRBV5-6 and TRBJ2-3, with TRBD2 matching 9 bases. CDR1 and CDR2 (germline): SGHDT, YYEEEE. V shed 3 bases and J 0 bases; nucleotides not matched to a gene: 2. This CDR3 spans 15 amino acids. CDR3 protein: CASSSGLASTDTQYF. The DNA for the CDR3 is TGTGCCAGCAGCTCGGGACTAGCTAGCACAGATACGCAGTATTTT.

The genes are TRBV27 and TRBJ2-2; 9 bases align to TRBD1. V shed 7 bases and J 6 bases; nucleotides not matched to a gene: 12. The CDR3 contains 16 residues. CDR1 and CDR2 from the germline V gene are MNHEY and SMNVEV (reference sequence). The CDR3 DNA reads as TGTGCCAGCACCTACTCCGGGACAGGGTTAGCCGGGGAGCTGTTTTTT. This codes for CASTYSGTGLAGELFF.

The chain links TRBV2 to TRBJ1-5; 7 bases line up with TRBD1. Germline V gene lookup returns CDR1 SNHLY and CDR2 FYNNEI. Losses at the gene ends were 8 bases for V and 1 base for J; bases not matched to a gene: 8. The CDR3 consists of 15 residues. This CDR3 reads CASLTGAVSNQPQHF. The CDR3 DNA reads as TGTGCCAGCCTAACAGGGGCGGTGAGCAATCAGCCCCAGCATTTT.